The rows below give T cell receptor beta chains drawn from one sample of a study of CD8 T cells in ankylosing spondylitis. TCRdb independently ran MiXCR on the 5' RACE reads; one entry per CDR3 protein. The sample lists about 360,000 distinct CDR3 sequences, roughly 15% occurring once. Sequencing was done on a sample of blood, either unsorted or a sorted T cell fraction (not recorded which). The receptors were sampled from a male donor with ankylosing spondylitis or in good health (not recorded which). CDR3s include the opening cysteine and the closing phenylalanine or tryptophan. D genes are given only for firm matches. The size field is filled for only some rows; it gives once, few, many or a size class.

j_call v_call d_call clone_size cdr3_nt cdr3_aa
TRBJ2-1 TRBV18 TRBD2 many TGTGCCAGCTCACCACTGAGCGGGAACCGCTATGAGCAGTTCTTC CASSPLSGNRYEQFF
TRBJ1-5 TRBV19 TRBD1 . TGTGCCAGTAGTCCTGACAACCACGCAGGACAGGGCTATCAGCCCCAGCATTTT CASSPDNHAGQGYQPQHF
TRBJ1-1 TRBV6-1 . . TGTGCCAGCACTAACCCCCGGGACGGACGGGAGGCGACTGAAGCTTTCTTT CASTNPRDGREATEAFF
TRBJ1-6 TRBV10-2 TRBD1 few TGCGCCAGCAGTGAAACAGGGGGAGGTTCACCCCTCCACTTT CASSETGGGSPLHF
TRBJ2-4 TRBV5-1 . . TGCGCCAGCAGCTTCTCCGGACAGCGAAACATTCAGTACTTC CASSFSGQRNIQYF
TRBJ2-1 TRBV29-1 . many TGCAGCACCCCCAGTAGATCGGGAATCTACAATGAGCAGTTCTTC CSTPSRSGIYNEQFF
TRBJ2-5 TRBV12-3/TRBV12-4 . . TGTGCCAGCAGTGTCCGCGGATGTAGATCAGGGACCCAGTACTTC CASSVRGCRSGTQYF
TRBJ2-1 TRBV29-1 . few TGCAGCGGGCCTTTAGGCAATGAGCAGTTCTTC CSGPLGNEQFF
TRBJ2-7 TRBV12-3/TRBV12-4 TRBD2 . TGTGCCAGCAGTTTGACTAGCGGCTGGGACGAGCAGTACTTC CASSLTSGWDEQYF
TRBJ2-2 TRBV5-5 . few TGTGCCAGCAGCTTGGGGGGGACCACCGGGGAGCTGTTTTTT CASSLGGTTGELFF
TRBJ1-1 TRBV15 . few TGTGCCACCAGCAGAGCTGTGATTGACACTGAAGCTTTCTTT CATSRAVIDTEAFF
TRBJ2-2 TRBV24-1 . few TGTGCCACCAGTGATTTACCGTTTAGTTCCGGGGACACCGGGGAGCTGTTTTTT CATSDLPFSSGDTGELFF
TRBJ1-2 TRBV30 . few TGTGCCTGGAGTGTTCCAGGGAGGATCTATGGCTACACCTTC CAWSVPGRIYGYTF
TRBJ2-1 TRBV30 . few TGTGCCTGGAGTGATGAACGGGCATCGTCCTACAATGAGCAGTTCTTC CAWSDERASSYNEQFF
TRBJ1-1 TRBV6-1 . . TGTGCCAGCAGTGACCCTCCCGGGCCGACGGGGCCTGAAGCTTTCTTT CASSDPPGPTGPEAFF
TRBJ2-1 TRBV12-3/TRBV12-4 . . TGTGCCAGCAGTTGGCGCCATGAGCAGTTCTTC CASSWRHEQFF
TRBJ2-7 TRBV5-1 TRBD2 few TGCGCCAGCAGCCCTTGGGAGGGCCTCTACGAGCAGTACTTC CASSPWEGLYEQYF
TRBJ2-5 TRBV5-1 TRBD2 . TGCGCCAGCAGCAGGGGACTAGCTACAGAGACCCAGTACTTC CASSRGLATETQYF
TRBJ1-6 TRBV10-3 . few TGTGCCACAATAGCAGGATCCACTTCACCCCTCCACTTT CATIAGSTSPLHF
TRBJ1-2 TRBV29-1 . few TGCAGCGTTGAAAGGTCGGGGGGGCCTAACTATGGCTACACCTTC CSVERSGGPNYGYTF
TRBJ2-2 TRBV5-6 . . TGTGCCAGCAGCTTCGACACGGGGATCACCGGGGAGCTGTTTTTT CASSFDTGITGELFF
TRBJ2-7 TRBV3-1 TRBD2 . TGTGCCAGCAGCCAAGAAGGCCTAGCGGGAGGGCCATTGTACGAGCAGTACTTC CASSQEGLAGGPLYEQYF
TRBJ2-3 TRBV7-8 TRBD2 few TGTGCCAGCAGCCAAGCTCCGGGACTAGCCAAACGGATAAATACGCAGTATTTT CASSQAPGLAKRINTQYF
TRBJ2-3 TRBV5-1 . . TGCGCCAGCAGCTTGGTAGTCACCTCTAGCACAGATACGCAGTATTTT CASSLVVTSSTDTQYF
TRBJ2-2 TRBV3-1 TRBD1 many TGTGCCAGTATAGGACAGGGCGACACCGGGGAGCTGTTTTTT CASIGQGDTGELFF
TRBJ1-1 TRBV5-1 TRBD1 few TGCGCCAGCAGGGGGACAGGGATTTTGGCTGAAGCTTTCTTT CASRGTGILAEAFF
TRBJ2-2 TRBV3-1 . few TGTGCCAGCATAAAAGGAGGAACCGGGGAGCTGTTTTTT CASIKGGTGELFF
TRBJ2-5 TRBV12-3/TRBV12-4 . many TGTGCCAGCAGCCTCAGGGGAGGAGAGACCCAGTACTTC CASSLRGGETQYF
TRBJ2-1 TRBV20-1 TRBD1 few TGCAGTGCTAGAGGACAGGGGGCAAGCTCCTACAATGAGCAGTTCTTC CSARGQGASSYNEQFF
TRBJ2-2 TRBV6-1 TRBD2 few TGTGCCAGCAGCGCGGGGGTGGCTAACACCGGGGAGCTGTTTTTT CASSAGVANTGELFF
TRBJ2-5 TRBV29-1 TRBD1 few TGCAGCGTTGACAGGGGGCGGTCCATAATCCCAGAGACCCAGTACTTC CSVDRGRSIIPETQYF
TRBJ1-2 TRBV30 TRBD1 few TGTGCCTGGAGTAGGGACAGGGTCTCTGGCTACACCTTC CAWSRDRVSGYTF
TRBJ1-6 TRBV3-1 . few TGTGCCAGCAGCCAAGAACCGCAGGGGTATTCACCCCTCCACTTT CASSQEPQGYSPLHF
TRBJ2-1 TRBV30 . many TGTGCCTGTGCGGGGCTTGAGCCCTACAATGAGCAGTTCTTC CACAGLEPYNEQFF
TRBJ2-1 TRBV6-5 . few TGTGCCAGCAGTTACTGGGATGAGCAGTTCTTC CASSYWDEQFF
TRBJ2-2 TRBV18 TRBD1 few TGTGCCAGCTCACCTACCGCAGGGGGGAACACCGGGGAGCTGTTTTTT CASSPTAGGNTGELFF
TRBJ1-4 TRBV7-9 . few TGTGCCAGCAGCTTATTGGACACCCCGACCCTTAATGTTAAACTGTTTTTT CASSLLDTPTLNVKLFF
TRBJ2-1 TRBV29-1 TRBD2 . TGCAGCGTTGAAGGGTGGACTAGCGGGAGTGGGCAGTTCTTC CSVEGWTSGSGQFF
TRBJ2-3 TRBV20-1 TRBD2 few TGCAGTGCTGGACTAGGTCCTGGGGTAACAGATACGCAGTATTTT CSAGLGPGVTDTQYF
TRBJ1-2 TRBV6-5 TRBD1 few TGTGCCAGCAGTTCGACAGGGTTAGGACGACTTAACTATGGCTACACCTTC CASSSTGLGRLNYGYTF
TRBJ1-5 TRBV20-1 . few TGCAGTGCTACCCAGCGGAGCAATCAGCCCCAGCATTTT CSATQRSNQPQHF
TRBJ2-3 TRBV29-1 . . TGCAGCGTTGGAGCGTTATATACAGATACGCAGTATTTT CSVGALYTDTQYF
TRBJ2-3 TRBV5-1 . . TGCGCCAGCAGCTCCCCCCCGGGGAGGCCTACAGATACGCAGTATTTT CASSSPPGRPTDTQYF
TRBJ2-7 TRBV5-1 . . TGCGCCAGCAGCTTTACCCGGGACCCTAGCGAAGAGCAGTACTTC CASSFTRDPSEEQYF
TRBJ1-1 TRBV5-1 . many TGCGCCAGCAGCTCTTCAGGGTCGAACACTGAAGCTTTCTTT CASSSSGSNTEAFF
TRBJ2-5 TRBV5-1 . . TGCGCCAGCAGCCGGAGGATTGAAGAGACCCAGTACTTC CASSRRIEETQYF